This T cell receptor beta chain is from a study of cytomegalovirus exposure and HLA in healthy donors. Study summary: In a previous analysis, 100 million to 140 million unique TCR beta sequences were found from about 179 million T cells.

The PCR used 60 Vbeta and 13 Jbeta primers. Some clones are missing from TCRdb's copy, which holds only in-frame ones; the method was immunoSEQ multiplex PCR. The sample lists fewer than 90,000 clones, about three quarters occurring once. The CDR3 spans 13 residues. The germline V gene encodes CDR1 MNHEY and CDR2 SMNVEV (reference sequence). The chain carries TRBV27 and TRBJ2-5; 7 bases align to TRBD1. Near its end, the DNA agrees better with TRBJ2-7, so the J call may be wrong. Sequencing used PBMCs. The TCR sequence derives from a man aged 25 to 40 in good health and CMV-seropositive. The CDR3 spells CASRLGQAYEQYF. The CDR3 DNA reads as TGTGCCAGCAGACTCGGACAGGCCTACGAGCAGTACTTC.